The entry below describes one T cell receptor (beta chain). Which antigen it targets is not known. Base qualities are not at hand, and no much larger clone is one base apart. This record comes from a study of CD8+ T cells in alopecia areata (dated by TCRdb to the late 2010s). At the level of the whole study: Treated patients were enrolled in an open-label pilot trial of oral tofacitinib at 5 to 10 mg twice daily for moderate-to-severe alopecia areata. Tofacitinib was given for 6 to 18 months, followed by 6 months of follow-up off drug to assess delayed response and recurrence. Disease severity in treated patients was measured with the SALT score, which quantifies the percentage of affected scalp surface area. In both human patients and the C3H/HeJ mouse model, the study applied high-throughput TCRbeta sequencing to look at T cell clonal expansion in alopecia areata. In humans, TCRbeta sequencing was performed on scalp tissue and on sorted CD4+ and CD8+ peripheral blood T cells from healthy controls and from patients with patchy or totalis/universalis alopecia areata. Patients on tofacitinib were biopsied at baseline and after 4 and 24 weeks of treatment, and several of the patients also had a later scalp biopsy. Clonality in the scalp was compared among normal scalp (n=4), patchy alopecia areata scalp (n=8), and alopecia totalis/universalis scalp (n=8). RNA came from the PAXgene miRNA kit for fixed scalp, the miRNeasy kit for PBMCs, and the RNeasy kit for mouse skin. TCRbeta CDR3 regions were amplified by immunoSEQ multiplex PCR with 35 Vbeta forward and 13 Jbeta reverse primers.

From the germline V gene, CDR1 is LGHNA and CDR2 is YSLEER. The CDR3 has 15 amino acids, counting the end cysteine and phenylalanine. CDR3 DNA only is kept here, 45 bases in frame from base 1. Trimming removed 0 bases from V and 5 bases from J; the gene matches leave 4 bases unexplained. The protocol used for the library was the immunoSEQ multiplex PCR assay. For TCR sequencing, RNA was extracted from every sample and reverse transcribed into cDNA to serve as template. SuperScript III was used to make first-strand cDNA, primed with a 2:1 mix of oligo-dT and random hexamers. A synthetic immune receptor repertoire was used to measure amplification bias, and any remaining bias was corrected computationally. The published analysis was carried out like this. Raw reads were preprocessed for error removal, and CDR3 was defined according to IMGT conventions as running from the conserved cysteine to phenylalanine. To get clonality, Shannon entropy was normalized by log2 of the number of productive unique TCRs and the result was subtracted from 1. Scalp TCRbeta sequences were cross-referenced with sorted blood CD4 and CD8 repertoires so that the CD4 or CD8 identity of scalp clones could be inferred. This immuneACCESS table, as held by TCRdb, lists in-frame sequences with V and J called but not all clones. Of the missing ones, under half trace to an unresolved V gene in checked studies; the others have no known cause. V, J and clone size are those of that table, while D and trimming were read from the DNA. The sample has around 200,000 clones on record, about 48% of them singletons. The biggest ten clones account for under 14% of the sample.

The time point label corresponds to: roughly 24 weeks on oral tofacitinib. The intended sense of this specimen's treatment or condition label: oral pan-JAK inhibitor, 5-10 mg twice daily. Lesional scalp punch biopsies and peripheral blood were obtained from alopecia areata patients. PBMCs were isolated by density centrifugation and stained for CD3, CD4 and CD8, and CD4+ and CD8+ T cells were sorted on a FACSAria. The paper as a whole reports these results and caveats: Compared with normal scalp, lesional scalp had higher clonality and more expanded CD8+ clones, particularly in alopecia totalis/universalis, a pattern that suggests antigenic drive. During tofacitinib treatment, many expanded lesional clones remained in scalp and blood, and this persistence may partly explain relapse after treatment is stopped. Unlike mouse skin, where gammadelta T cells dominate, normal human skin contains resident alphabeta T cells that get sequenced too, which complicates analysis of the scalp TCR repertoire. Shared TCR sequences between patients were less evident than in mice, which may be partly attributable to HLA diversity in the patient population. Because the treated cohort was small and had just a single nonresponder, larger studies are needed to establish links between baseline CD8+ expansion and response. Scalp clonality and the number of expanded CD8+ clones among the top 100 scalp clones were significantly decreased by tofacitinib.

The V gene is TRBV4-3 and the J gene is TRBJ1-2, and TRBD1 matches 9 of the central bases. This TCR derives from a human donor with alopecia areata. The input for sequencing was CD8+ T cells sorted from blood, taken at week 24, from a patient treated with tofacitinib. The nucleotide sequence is TGCGCCAGCAGCCAAGATACAGGGGGCGAGTATGGCTACACCTTC. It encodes CASSQDTGGEYGYTF.